This T cell receptor (beta chain) was retrieved from a study of tissue T cells after allogeneic stem cell transplantation. Whole-study findings and limits: Motif-based clustering found tissue-specific repertoire signatures shared across patients, though few clones were shared. Sampling depth was limited, and the cohort was small and clinically varied.

Concerning this clone: Its antigen is unidentified. Germline and genes: mouse. The read terminates 1 residue before the CDR3 end, so the remaining end is supplied by the germline J gene.

Sequencing of TCRbeta CDR3 at survey depth gave sequences and template counts. Measured with immunoSEQ multiplex PCR; TCRdb has only the in-frame clones, and not every one. The sample lists approximately 45,000 clones, about three quarters occurring once. Trimming cost V 3 bases and J 4 bases, with 7 bases left between them. This CDR3 is built from 12 residues. Germline V gene sequence: CDR1 NNHNN, CDR2 SYGAGS (reference sequence). Material for sequencing was sorted cells pooled from one or two spleens. The receptor comes from a pool of C57BL/6 mice in good health. The chain couples TRBV13-2 to TRBJ1-1; TRBD1 is a possible D gene (5 bases). The CDR3 bases that were read are TGTGCCAGCGGTGGGGACGGCACAGAAGTCTTC. Translating gives CASGGDGTEVF. The whole CDR3 is CASGGDGTEVFF.